The source of this T cell receptor beta chain is a study of blood T cell repertoires in COVID-19. As for the study in general: Samples of COVID-19 (acute and convalescent) were obtained from the United States, Italy and Spain. From T cells, B-cell-depleted T cells, or PBMCs came the material, which was cDNA or gDNA.

This clone came up a few times. Trimming removed 2 bases at V and 1 base at J, with 9 bases between. The CDR3 runs 15 residues. CDR1 is SNHLY and CDR2 is FYNNEI in the germline V gene. Original analysis: For nucleated cells, counts were estimated from reference gene primer amplification. Assay used: immunoSEQ multiplex PCR; TCRdb lists only in-frame clones, some missing. V and J calls and clone size follow that table, whereas D and trimming were derived from the DNA. The top ten hold 1.9% of the sample, which has a few hundred thousand clones, about 85% seen once. This clonotype was sampled from a man younger than 45 who had recovered from COVID-19. This chain connects TRBV2 to TRBJ1-5; D is unclear. Sequenced: peripheral blood. The DNA of the CDR3 is TGTGCCAGCAGTGAACTTGGCTCCAGCAATCAGCCCCAGCATTTT. This encodes CASSELGSSNQPQHF.